The clone carrying this T cell receptor beta chain was seen more than once but under ten times. Other nucleotide sequences in the sample specify the same CDR3. Libraries were prepared by immunoSEQ multiplex PCR; TCRdb keeps only in-frame clonotypes and omits some of them. Among approximately 15,000 clones listed, about 88% were seen once. The data were obtained in a study of OX40 agonist ivuxolimab in advanced cancers. Here the sequenced sample was CD4+ or CD8+ T cells sorted from blood, taken in a trial of the OX40 agonist ivuxolimab. The receptor comes from an adult with an advanced solid tumor such as melanoma, head and neck, liver or kidney cancer.

The CDR3 sequence is CASRSTGHYGYTF. Written as DNA, the CDR3 is TGTGCCAGCAGGTCCACAGGGCACTATGGCTACACCTTC. The chain carries TRBV5-6 and TRBJ1-2; maybe TRBD1 (6 bases). This CDR3 is built from 13 residues. The germline V gene encodes CDR1 SGHDT and CDR2 YYEEEE. The ends were cut back, 5 bases at V and 3 bases at J, with 11 bases in the middle.